A single sample is the source of the 4 T cell receptor beta chains below, sequenced in a study of blood T cells in healthy people across ages (dated by TCRdb to the mid-2010s). Libraries were built with 5' RACE. Sequencing instrument: Illumina HiSeq 2500. A second PCR of roughly 6 to 11 cycles was performed with a sample-barcoded 5' primer and a J-beta primer mix. TCRdb ran its own pipeline on the public reads, namely fastp trimming at Q25 and MiXCR clone calling, and kept in-frame beta chains. Here each entry gathers all rows of one CDR3 protein and keeps the most common genes and DNA. The sample data list hundreds of thousands of distinct CDR3 sequences, and under 40% of these were observed just once. The biggest ten clones account for 10% to 15% of the sample. The sample consisted of blood. The receptors were sampled from a man aged 18 to 29 in good health.

The chain combines TRBV4-3 with TRBJ1-4, with TRBD1 matching 12 bases. The CDR3 spans 18 residues. Germline CDR1 is LGHNA and CDR2 is YSLEER. Trimming cost V 1 base and J 10 bases; bases outside gene matches: 13. DNA of the CDR3: TGCGCCAGCAGCCAAGGGAAACCACAGGGACAGGGGGCAGGAAAACTGTTTTTT. It codes for CASSQGKPQGQGAGKLFF.

This clonotype was observed at least ten times. The chain combines TRBV20-1 with TRBJ2-5; D ambiguous. Germline loops: CDR1 DFQATT, CDR2 SNEGSKA (reference sequence). The ends were cut back, 2 bases at V and 5 bases at J, with 9 bases in the middle. This CDR3 has 12 residues. Here the CDR3 DNA reads TGCAGTGCTAGATCGCGGACGGAGACCCAGTACTTC. Encoded protein: CSARSRTETQYF.

About this clonotype itself: This may be a read error, as it is one base from a much larger clone. The rearrangement links TRBV20-1 to TRBJ2-5; 7 nucleotides match TRBD2. Germline values: CDR1 DFQATT, CDR2 SNEGSKA (reference sequence). The CDR3 is 15 amino acids. The V and J ends lost 1 base and 1 base, in that order; junction bases with no gene match: 6. CDR3 region: CSARGLPSGQETQYF. The DNA for the CDR3 is TGCAGTGCTAGAGGTCTTCCTAGCGGCCAAGAGACCCAGTACTTC.

The J gene is TRBJ2-3, the V gene TRBV6-2 or TRBV6-3, with TRBD1 matching 8 bases. Germline CDR1 is MNHEY and CDR2 is SVGEGT. V lost 4 bases and J lost 4; bases outside the gene matches: 10. This CDR3 has 16 residues. CDR3 bases: TGTGCCAGCAGTTCGCCCTCGGGGACAGGATCAGATACGCAGTATTTT. It codes for CASSSPSGTGSDTQYF.